The 24 T cell receptor beta chains given below trace back to one sample, sequenced in a study of blood T cells in healthy people across ages. A second roughly 6 to 12 cycle PCR used barcoded and J-beta primers. Each CDR3 protein gets one entry after TCRdb re-called the 5' RACE reads with MiXCR. In the table there are some 760,000 distinct CDR3 sequences, 20% to 30% of which are singletons. Separately, the same data were catalogued under a study of T cells of mothers and their children.

The sequenced sample was blood. The receptor source for this set is a boy aged 5-17 years in good health.

This chain connects TRBV12-3 or TRBV12-4 to TRBJ1-2; possibly TRBD1 for D (5 bases). Between the trimmed V and J ends, which lost 6 bases and 2 bases, there was a span of 13 bases. This CDR3 comprises 14 residues. The CDR3 loop reads CASSHRTNNYGYTF. Written as DNA, the CDR3 is TGTGCCAGCAGCCACAGGACAAACAACTATGGCTACACCTTC.

The chain links TRBV7-3 to TRBJ1-5; D is possibly TRBD1 (5 bases). Germline lookup yields CDR1 SGHTA and CDR2 FQGTGA. Trimming took off 5 bases at V and 8 bases at J, with 16 bases between the two ends. The CDR3 has 14 amino acids. CDR3 protein: CASSHTGTLEPQHF. The CDR3 DNA sequence: TGTGCCAGCAGCCACACCGGGACTCTAGAGCCCCAGCATTTT.

This sequence joins TRBV28 and TRBJ2-1; 8 bases are shared with TRBD2. J lost 3 bases, V lost 2 bases, and 3 bases had no gene match. This CDR3 contains 15 residues. Germline CDR1 MDHEN, CDR2 SYDVKM. The CDR3 region is CASSLTGRVYNEQFF. CDR3 sequence (DNA): TGTGCCAGCAGTTTAACCGGGAGGGTCTACAATGAGCAGTTCTTC. The whole variable domain, filled in from reference TRBV28 and TRBJ2-1, reads DVKVTQSSRYLVKRTGEKVFLECVQDMDHENMFWYRQDPGLGLRLIYFSYDVKMKEKGDIPEGYSVSREKKERFSLILESASTNQTSMYLCASSLTGRVYNEQFFGPGTRLTVL.

This clonotype was picked up a small number of times. The rearrangement links TRBV27 to TRBJ2-3, with TRBD2 matching over 9 bases. CDR3 length equals 16 residues. Per germline, CDR1 MNHEY and CDR2 SMNVEV (reference sequence). J gave up 2 bases and V 2 bases, and 5 bases lay outside the gene matches. The CDR3 DNA follows: TGTGCCAGCAGTTTAGTGCGGGAGGGCCTCACAGATACGCAGTATTTT. Translating it yields CASSLVREGLTDTQYF.

This clonotype was detected only a few times. The rearrangement joins TRBV28 to TRBJ2-7; 7 nucleotides line up with TRBD1. The germline CDR1 and CDR2 sequences are MDHEN and SYDVKM. The CDR3 loop spans 14 amino acids. Germline trimming cut 5 bases from V and 8 bases from J; bases unmatched to any gene: 12. The CDR3 DNA reads as TGTGCCAGCAGTCCGACGGGACAGTTTCACAAGCAGTACTTC. Protein: CASSPTGQFHKQYF.

The chain recombines TRBV29-1 with TRBJ2-5; D perhaps matches TRBD1 (6 bases). This CDR3 spans 15 amino acids. Germline CDR1 SQVTM, CDR2 ANQGSEA. Trimming stripped 1 base from V and 9 bases from J, with 21 bases between. The CDR3 is CSVEGGNRATEAQYF. Here the CDR3 DNA reads TGCAGCGTTGAAGGAGGTAACAGGGCTACGGAGGCCCAGTACTTC.

The rearrangement links TRBV7-9 to TRBJ2-5, with TRBD1 as a possible D gene (5 bases). The DNA end favors TRBJ2-1, so the J call may be wrong. This CDR3 region has 16 residues. Germline assignment: CDR1 SEHNR and CDR2 FQNEAQ (reference sequence). CDR3 DNA: TGTGCCAGCAGCACTTTAAGGGGTCTCACCTACAATGAGCAGTTCTTC. This sequence encodes CASSTLRGLTYNEQFF.

J is TRBJ1-1 and V is TRBV29-1; D is unclear. The CDR3 is 13 amino acids. Trimming stripped 6 bases from V and 3 bases from J, with 14 bases between. The germline V gene encodes CDR1 SQVTM and CDR2 ANQGSEA. CDR3 protein: CSVNNFGDTEAFF. As DNA, the CDR3 is TGCAGCGTAAACAACTTTGGGGACACTGAAGCTTTCTTT.

This clonotype showed up many times. The chain links TRBV20-1 to TRBJ2-1, with 10 bases that match TRBD2. Looked up from germline, CDR1 is DFQATT and CDR2 is SNEGSKA (reference sequence). This CDR3 comprises 15 residues. Unmatched junction bases numbered 11, after V lost 7 bases and J lost 5 bases. The CDR3 here is CSVIRLAGEDNEQFF. CDR3 coding DNA: TGCAGTGTTATAAGGCTAGCGGGAGAAGACAATGAGCAGTTCTTC.

This rearrangement joins TRBV2 to TRBJ2-7; D is uncertain. V dropped 1 base and J dropped 0 bases, with 7 bases sitting between them. CDR3 size: 14 residues. Germline CDR1 SNHLY, CDR2 FYNNEI. CDR3: CASSEGLNSYEQYF. For the CDR3, the DNA is TGTGCCAGCAGTGAAGGCTTAAACTCCTACGAGCAGTACTTC.

This chain links TRBV19 with TRBJ2-7, with D perhaps TRBD1 (5 bases). The CDR3 is 12 residues long. Germline-derived CDR1 and CDR2 are LNHDA and SQIVND (reference sequence). Trimming left V 7 bases short and J 8 bases short, with 15 bases between. The chain's CDR3 is CASTSPQGKQYF. CDR3 bases: TGTGCCAGTACCTCGCCCCAGGGAAAGCAGTACTTC. The complete variable domain, with remaining parts taken from reference TRBV19 and TRBJ2-7, reads DGGITQSPKYLFRKEGQNVTLSCEQNLNHDAMYWYRQDPGQGLRLIYYSQIVNDFQKGDIAEGYSVSREKKESFPLTVTSAQKNPTAFYLCASTSPQGKQYFGPGTRLTVT.

The V and J genes are TRBV7-2 and TRBJ2-3; D is ambiguous. Germline loops: CDR1 SGHTA, CDR2 FQGNSA. The CDR3 has 14 residues. Trimming shortened V by 4 bases and J by 1 base, and 9 bases separated the two germline ends. The CDR3 region has the DNA TGTGCCAGCAGCTCTGAAGCCCGCACAGATACGCAGTATTTT. Protein: CASSSEARTDTQYF.

In this sample, this clonotype turned up a few times. This chain connects TRBV19 to TRBJ1-4, with 9 bases lining up with TRBD1. The CDR3 length is 15 residues. Germline-derived CDR1 and CDR2 are LNHDA and SQIVND (reference sequence). V lost 4 bases and J lost 11; bases outside the gene matches: 11. Here the CDR3 DNA reads TGTGCCAGTAGTACAGCCGGGACAGGGCGCGGGAAACTGTTTTTT. Translated, it gives CASSTAGTGRGKLFF.

The V gene is TRBV28, the J gene TRBJ2-4; no definite D call. The CDR3 runs 14 residues. The germline gives CDR1 MDHEN, CDR2 SYDVKM. V was cut by 3 bases and J by 0 bases, with 6 bases left in between. Written as DNA, the CDR3 is TGTGCCAGCAGTTTCCTCCTAGCCAAAAACATTCAGTACTTC. It encodes CASSFLLAKNIQYF.

This clonotype was seen a handful of times. The junction does not match germline at one end; this may be a read error. The chain recombines TRBV10-3 with TRBJ2-5, with TRBD1 matching over 8 bases. The germline V gene has CDR1 ENHRY and CDR2 SYGVKD. The CDR3 has 15 amino acids. The CDR3 is CAISESGTGQETQYF. In DNA form, the CDR3 reads TGTGCCATCAGCGAGTCAGGGACAGGACAAGAGACCCAGTACTTC.

This clonotype was seen a handful of times. The chain joins TRBV11-2 to TRBJ2-7; D unclear. The V gene lost 3 bases and the J gene lost 6 bases, with 6 bases spanning the gap. The CDR3 is 11 residues long. Germline V lookup: CDR1 SGHAT, CDR2 FQNNGV. DNA for the CDR3: TGTGCCAGCAGCTTTACGGGCGAGCAGTACTTC. Protein: CASSFTGEQYF.

This rearrangement joins TRBV12-3 or TRBV12-4 to TRBJ2-2, with D unresolved. This CDR3 spans 12 amino acids. Trimming took off 7 bases at V and 4 bases at J, with 7 bases between the two ends. The CDR3 protein is CASTIVTGELFF. The CDR3, as DNA: TGTGCCAGCACCATAGTCACCGGGGAGCTGTTTTTT.

The rearrangement uses TRBV10-3 and TRBJ2-7; unclear D gene. The CDR3 runs to 15 residues. The V gene lost 4 bases and the J gene lost 3 bases, with 16 bases spanning the gap. The germline V gene has CDR1 ENHRY and CDR2 SYGVKD. CDR3: CAISGEVTTVYEQYF. The CDR3 DNA is TGTGCCATCAGTGGGGAAGTTACCACCGTCTACGAGCAGTACTTC.

V and J are TRBV20-1 and TRBJ1-2; 7 bases are a match to TRBD1. The germline CDR1 and CDR2 sequences are DFQATT and SNEGSKA (reference sequence). There are 13 residues in the CDR3. Trimming took 6 bases from V and 3 from J; bases not matched to a gene: 7. CDR3 amino acids: CSAVPGTDYGYTF. The CDR3, as DNA: TGCAGTGCCGTACCCGGGACAGACTATGGCTACACCTTC.

The rearrangement links TRBV7-9 to TRBJ2-1, with 7 bases fitting TRBD2. Per germline, CDR1 SEHNR and CDR2 FQNEAQ (reference sequence). CDR3 length: 16 amino acids. Trimming removed 6 bases from V and 2 bases from J; junction bases left unmatched: 10. The DNA for the CDR3 is TGTGCCAGCAGTTCAAGACAGCGGGACCCCTACAATGAGCAGTTCTTC. Translation: CASSSRQRDPYNEQFF.

The V and J genes are TRBV28 and TRBJ1-5, with a tentative D call TRBD1 (6 bases). Per germline, CDR1 MDHEN and CDR2 SYDVKM. The CDR3 loop spans 12 amino acids. The V and J ends lost 10 bases and 3 bases respectively, with 10 bases between them. Here the CDR3 reads CATQGYNQPQHF. DNA for the CDR3: TGTGCCACACAGGGATACAATCAGCCCCAGCATTTT.

A few counts support this clonotype. The genes are TRBV6-5 and TRBJ2-1; 7 bases fit TRBD1. The junction had 8 bases not matched to a gene; V was cut back by 6 bases and J by 6 bases. The CDR3 has 14 residues. The V gene's germline CDR1 is MNHEY and CDR2 SVGAGI. The chain's CDR3 is CASSPGQLFNEQFF. The DNA for the CDR3 is TGTGCCAGCAGCCCGGGACAGCTATTCAATGAGCAGTTCTTC.

V gene TRBV4-3 combines with J gene TRBJ2-7; D is undetermined. CDR1 and CDR2 (germline): LGHNA, YSLEER. The ends were cut back, 2 bases at V and 6 bases at J, with 17 bases in the middle. The CDR3 is 15 residues long. CDR3 coding DNA: TGCGCCAGCAGCCAATTGGGTAGTTCGGGTGTCGAGCAGTACTTC. This encodes CASSQLGSSGVEQYF.

This clonotype has only a few counts. The rearrangement uses TRBV7-9 and TRBJ2-1; tentative D call: TRBD1 (6 bases). Trimming cost V 5 bases and J 0 bases, with 14 bases left between them. Germline CDR1 reads SEHNR; CDR2 reads FQNEAQ (reference sequence). This CDR3 is built from 16 residues. Written as DNA, the CDR3 is TGTGCCAGCAGCCCCCGGACAGCCAGCTCCTACAATGAGCAGTTCTTC. It is translated as CASSPRTASSYNEQFF.